The rows below give T cell receptor beta chains drawn from one sample of a study of radiation and T cells in renal cell carcinoma. Profiled with immunoSEQ multiplex PCR; TCRdb holds only in-frame clones, not every one. The profile shows about 130,000 clones, 88% of them singletons. Sequences were derived from blood, sampled from a patient whose treatment included radiotherapy and nephrectomy. The source is a woman aged 70-85 years with renal cell carcinoma. Both conserved end residues are part of each CDR3. The order of the fields is D gene, J gene, V gene, clone size, CDR3 DNA, CDR3 protein. D genes are given only for firm matches. Expanded clones are given a class, and other clones once, few, many or no size at all.

>TRBD2|TRBJ2-5|TRBV4-3|.
TGCGCCAGCAGCCACGGACTAGCACAAGAGACCCAGTACTTC
CASSHGLAQETQYF
>TRBD2|TRBJ2-1|TRBV13|.
TGTGCCAGCAGCGAACCCGGGACTAGCGCAACCGAGCAGTTCTTC
CASSEPGTSATEQFF
>.|TRBJ1-1|TRBV11-2|few
TGTGCCAGCAGCAGAGGCGGGTTGCCTGAAGCTTTCTTT
CASSRGGLPEAFF
>.|TRBJ1-1|TRBV5-1|once
TGCGCCAGCAGAGACCAGCCAGGGACCCTTTCGAAAGGGACTGAAGCTTTCTTT
CASRDQPGTLSKGTEAFF
>.|TRBJ2-1|TRBV9|.
TGTGCCAGCAGCGACCGCAATGAGCAGTTCTTC
CASSDRNEQFF
>.|TRBJ2-7|TRBV6-6|.
TGTGCCAGCAGTTACCCCGGACGGGCGAGCTCCTACGAGCAGTACTTC
CASSYPGRASSYEQYF
>.|TRBJ2-3|TRBV7-2|.
TGTGCCAGCAGCTTAGTGGGGGCGGGCCGCACAGATACGCAGTATTTT
CASSLVGAGRTDTQYF
>.|TRBJ2-5|TRBV11-2|few
TGTGCCAGCAGCTCCCAAACAGGGTACGGGGAGACCCAGTACTTC
CASSSQTGYGETQYF
>.|TRBJ1-2|TRBV6-1|once
TGTGCCAGCAGATCAAAACCGGGCTCATCCTATGGCTACACCTTC
CASRSKPGSSYGYTF
>.|TRBJ1-3|TRBV14|.
TGTGCCAGCAGCCCAGGGGTCACCATATATTTT
CASSPGVTIYF
>.|TRBJ1-2|TRBV6-5|.
TGTGCCAGCAGTTACTCGACAGGATGGGATGGCCACACCTTC
CASSYSTGWDGHTF
>.|TRBJ1-2|TRBV7-2|.
TGTGCCAGCAGCTTAGGTGGGGACTATGGCTACACCTTC
CASSLGGDYGYTF
>.|TRBJ2-3|TRBV28|.
TGTGCCAGCAGTTTACCGGGACACTTCACAGATACGCAGTATTTT
CASSLPGHFTDTQYF
>.|TRBJ2-7|TRBV27|.
TGTGCCAGCAGACCACGCGCCCTCTCCTACGAGCAGTACTTC
CASRPRALSYEQYF
>.|TRBJ1-6|TRBV6-6|once
TGTGCCAGCAGTTACATGGCAGAAACAAATTCACCCCTCCACTTT
CASSYMAETNSPLHF
>TRBD1|TRBJ2-7|TRBV30|.
TGTGCCTGGGACAGGGGGAAAGGCTACGAGCAGTACTTC
CAWDRGKGYEQYF
>TRBD1|TRBJ1-2|TRBV27|.
TGTGCCAGCAGTCCCTATAGACAGGGGGCTGGCTACACCTTC
CASSPYRQGAGYTF
>TRBD2|TRBJ2-7|TRBV5-4|once
TGTGCCAGCAGCCGTCGGACTAGCGGGTTTTACGAGCAGTACTTC
CASSRRTSGFYEQYF
>TRBD1|TRBJ2-3|TRBV6-5|.
TGTGCCAGCAGCCTGGACAGGGGGACCTCAGATACGCAGTATTTT
CASSLDRGTSDTQYF
>.|TRBJ1-4|TRBV6-5|.
TGTGCCAGCAGTTACGACCGAGGGGGGAAACTGTTTTTT
CASSYDRGGKLFF
>TRBD2|TRBJ2-5|TRBV30|.
TGTGCCTGGAGTGGCTATACTAGCGGGGAGTCTGATCAAGAGACCCAGTACTTC
CAWSGYTSGESDQETQYF
>.|TRBJ1-5|TRBV7-9|.
TGTGCCAGCAGCTTTCAGGGTGATCAGCCCCAGCATTTT
CASSFQGDQPQHF
>.|TRBJ1-5|TRBV6-5|.
TGTGCCAGCAGTTACTCGAAGGGGGGGGATCAGCCCCAGCATTTT
CASSYSKGGDQPQHF
>.|TRBJ1-1|TRBV30|few
TGTGCCTGGAACAAGTTGAATACTGAAGCTTTCTTT
CAWNKLNTEAFF
>TRBD1|TRBJ1-6|TRBV4-1|.
TGCGCCAGCAGCCAGGGGGGACAGGGGAGCTCCTATAATTCACCCCTCCACTTT
CASSQGGQGSSYNSPLHF
>.|TRBJ1-6|TRBV5-1|.
TGCGCCAGCAGCCCCCTCGCAGGGGCGGATAATTCACCCCTCCACTTT
CASSPLAGADNSPLHF
>TRBD1|TRBJ1-6|TRBV19|.
TGTGCCAGTAGTACGAGCTCGACAGGGATGGGATCACCCCTCCACTTT
CASSTSSTGMGSPLHF
>.|TRBJ2-3|TRBV11-2|.
TGTGCCAGCAGCCCCCGACAGGGACTTACAGATACGCAGTATTTT
CASSPRQGLTDTQYF
>.|TRBJ2-5|TRBV4-1|.
TGCGCCAGCAGCCAAGAGGCAGGGGAGACCCAGTACTTC
CASSQEAGETQYF
>.|TRBJ2-3|TRBV4-3|.
TGCGCCAGCAGCCAAGAGGGTTCGGCCACAGATACGCAGTATTTT
CASSQEGSATDTQYF
>TRBD1|TRBJ1-6|TRBV5-1|.
TGCGCCAGCAGCTTGGCCCTCGGGACAGGGGGATCACCCCTCCACTTT
CASSLALGTGGSPLHF
>.|TRBJ2-1|TRBV12-5|once
TGTGCTAGTGGTTTGGAATTAAATGAGCAGTTCTTC
CASGLELNEQFF
>.|TRBJ2-3|TRBV19|.
TGTGCCAGTAGCTGGCAGATCACAGATACGCAGTATTTT
CASSWQITDTQYF
>.|TRBJ2-7|TRBV11-3|.
TGTGCCAGCAGCTCAGCCTCCGGGTCTGCCTACGAGCAGTACTTC
CASSSASGSAYEQYF
>.|TRBJ1-1|TRBV6-1|.
TGTGCCAGCCGAATGTCCTTCCAGGCGAACACTGAAGCTTTCTTT
CASRMSFQANTEAFF
>.|TRBJ1-1|TRBV6-5|.
TGTGCCAGCAGTTCCCAACACAGGGCGAACACTGAAGCTTTCTTT
CASSSQHRANTEAFF
>.|TRBJ1-6|TRBV6-1|.
TGTGCCAGCAGTGACAGGGTAGAATCACCCCTCCACTTT
CASSDRVESPLHF
>TRBD2|TRBJ2-1|TRBV19|.
TGTGCCAGTTCGACTAGCGTCCTGGCTGAGCAGTTCTTC
CASSTSVLAEQFF
>TRBD1|TRBJ1-2|TRBV25-1|.
TGTGCCAGCAGCCTGGGACAGGGGGCGTCCTATGGCTACACCTTC
CASSLGQGASYGYTF
>TRBD2|TRBJ2-7|TRBV6-6|.
TGTGCCAGCAGACCCGGGGGGGCATCCTACGAGCAGTACTTC
CASRPGGASYEQYF
>TRBD2|TRBJ2-5|TRBV9|once
TGTGCCAGCAGCGTAGGGGGTAGCGGGGCTAAAGAGACCCAGTACTTC
CASSVGGSGAKETQYF
>TRBD1|TRBJ2-5|TRBV7-2|.
TGTGCCAGCAGCTTGGACAGGGGGCGGGAGACCCAGTACTTC
CASSLDRGRETQYF
>TRBD1|TRBJ1-2|TRBV7-6|.
TGTGCCAGCAGCACCCCGGGACAGGGTTATGGCTACACCTTC
CASSTPGQGYGYTF
>.|TRBJ1-1|TRBV5-4|few
TGTGCCAGCAGTCCGGTCGGGGGGAACACTGAAGCTTTCTTT
CASSPVGGNTEAFF
>.|TRBJ2-6|TRBV2|.
TGTGCCAGCAGTGAAAGGCAGGCCTCTGGGGCCAACGTCCTGACTTTC
CASSERQASGANVLTF
>TRBD1|TRBJ1-2|TRBV5-4|.
TGTGCCAGCAGGTCCGGGACAGCGAACTATGGCTACACCTTC
CASRSGTANYGYTF
>TRBD1|TRBJ1-1|TRBV7-6|.
TGTGCCAGCAGCTTAGGCACAGGGGACATGAACACTGAAGCTTTCTTT
CASSLGTGDMNTEAFF
>.|TRBJ1-5|TRBV19|.
TGTGCCAGCGGGGGCGCGCGCAATCAGCCCCAGCATTTT
CASGGARNQPQHF
>.|TRBJ2-1|TRBV4-1|.
TGCGCCAGCAGCCAAGGGGACAATGAGCAGTTCTTC
CASSQGDNEQFF